Below, 5 T cell receptor beta chains from the same sample are listed, as sequenced in a study of blood T cells in healthy people across ages. Next came a second PCR, run for about 6 to 11 cycles, which used a sample-barcoded 5' primer along with a J-beta primer mix. A single record per CDR3 protein comes from TCRdb applying MiXCR to the 5' RACE reads. The repertoire includes over 1,200,000 distinct CDR3 sequences, approximately 59% of them detected once, and roughly 6.3% sits in the top ten. The sample taken for sequencing was blood. The receptor source for this set is a man younger than 35 in good health.

This clonotype was seen a handful of times. The chain links TRBV24-1 to TRBJ2-2; D call uncertain. Germline V lookup: CDR1 KGHDR, CDR2 SFDVKD. This CDR3 has 14 residues. V was cut by 9 bases and J by 6 bases, with 16 bases left in between. CDR3 nucleotides: TGTGCCACCCCCAGTGGAGAGCTGTCCGGGGAGCTGTTTTTT. Translation: CATPSGELSGELFF.

V usage is TRBV4-2 and J usage is TRBJ1-5; D is uncertain. Germline V CDR1 and CDR2: LGHNA, YNFKEQ. The CDR3 is made up of 17 amino acids. Trimming cost V 0 bases and J 5 bases, with 17 bases left between them. The CDR3 here is CASSQEGGHQVYQPQHF. In DNA form, the CDR3 reads TGTGCCAGCAGCCAAGAGGGCGGGCACCAAGTCTATCAGCCCCAGCATTTT.

This chain connects TRBV5-1 to TRBJ2-5, with D maybe TRBD2 (5 bases). V shed 3 bases and J shed 11 bases, with 17 bases lying between them. The CDR3 is made up of 13 amino acids. Germline CDR1 reads SGHRS; CDR2 reads YFSETQ. CDR3 residues: CASSYTLSREQYF. In DNA, the CDR3 is TGCGCCAGCAGCTATACTCTTTCTAGGGAGCAGTACTTC.

This chain joins TRBV12-3 or TRBV12-4 and TRBJ2-3; no reliable D call. V dropped 6 bases and J dropped 4 bases, with 14 bases sitting between them. The CDR3 runs 14 residues. The CDR3 spells CASSTEAIPDTQYF. CDR3 nucleotides: TGTGCCAGCAGCACCGAAGCGATCCCAGATACGCAGTATTTT.

This sequence joins TRBV30 and TRBJ1-1; weak D call: TRBD1 (5 bases). Germline CDR1 GTSNPN, CDR2 SVGIG (reference sequence). This CDR3 spans 12 amino acids. The germline V and J ends were trimmed by 4 bases and 5 bases, with 11 bases remaining between them. CDR3 coding DNA: TGTGCCTGGACTCAGGGACGGACTGAAGCTTTCTTT. Its translation: CAWTQGRTEAFF.